Below are 25 T cell receptor beta chains sequenced from a single sample in a study of OX40 agonist ivuxolimab in advanced cancers. Profiled with immunoSEQ multiplex PCR; TCRdb holds only in-frame clones, not every one. The sample comprises about 53,000 clones, 75% to 90% of which are singletons, and 11% rests with the top ten. The specimen comprised CD4+ or CD8+ T cells sorted from blood, sampled in a trial of the OX40 agonist ivuxolimab. The receptors here all came from an adult with an advanced solid tumor such as melanoma, head and neck, liver or kidney cancer.

This clone was seen once. The chain couples TRBV5-1 to TRBJ2-4, with 15 bases that match TRBD2. Trimming took 4 bases from V and 7 from J; bases not matched to a gene: 6. From germline, CDR1 is SGHRS and CDR2 YFSETQ. This CDR3 contains 16 residues. CDR3 sequence reads: CASSLMGLAGGNIQYF. The CDR3, as DNA: TGCGCCAGCAGCCTCATGGGACTAGCGGGAGGTAACATTCAGTACTTC.

The chain carries TRBV4-1 and TRBJ2-3, with 7 positions matching TRBD2. Losses at the gene ends were 6 bases for V and 7 bases for J; bases not matched to a gene: 16. The germline gives CDR1 MGHRA, CDR2 YSYEKL. There are 16 residues in the CDR3. The CDR3 sequence: CASRLNPGLSRNTQYF. The CDR3 bases are TGCGCCAGCAGACTTAACCCGGGACTATCCCGCAATACGCAGTATTTT.

This rearrangement joins TRBV6-5 to TRBJ1-2, with a possible D match to TRBD1 (6 bases). This CDR3 is 15 amino acids long. With 6 bases removed from V and 0 bases from J, the gap between germline ends came to 14 bases. Per germline, CDR1 MNHEY and CDR2 SVGAGI. Written as DNA, the CDR3 is TGTGCCAGCAGCCCACGGACAGCAGCTAACTATGGCTACACCTTC. It specifies CASSPRTAANYGYTF.

This clone appeared once. The J gene is TRBJ2-4, the V gene TRBV19; perhaps TRBD1 as D (6 bases). V was trimmed by 0 bases and J by 8 bases, leaving 14 bases between them. The CDR3 contains 15 residues. CDR1 and CDR2 from the germline V gene are LNHDA and SQIVND (reference sequence). The CDR3 DNA sequence: TGTGCCAGTAGTATAGAACACAGGGATTTCGACATTCAGTACTTC. Translating it yields CASSIEHRDFDIQYF.

V is TRBV6-1 and J is TRBJ2-5; 9 bases fit TRBD2. J gave up 5 bases and V 1 base, and 11 bases lay outside the gene matches. From germline, CDR1 is MNHNS and CDR2 SASEGT. The CDR3 has 17 residues. CDR3 region: CASSEEGSGSPLETQYF. DNA of the CDR3: TGTGCCAGCAGTGAAGAAGGTAGCGGGAGTCCTTTGGAGACCCAGTACTTC.

This sequence joins TRBV5-1 and TRBJ1-1; 7 bases agree with TRBD1. Germline assignment: CDR1 SGHRS and CDR2 YFSETQ. V shed 4 bases and J 2 bases; nucleotides not matched to a gene: 5. The CDR3 consists of 14 residues. CDR3 protein: CASSRGQANTEAFF. CDR3 DNA: TGCGCCAGCAGCCGCGGACAGGCTAACACTGAAGCTTTCTTT.

This clone was recorded at least ten times. The V gene is TRBV19, the J gene TRBJ2-1, with no clear D. With 2 bases removed from V and 0 bases from J, the gap between germline ends came to 5 bases. The CDR3 extends over 14 amino acids. CDR1 LNHDA and CDR2 SQIVND come from the germline V gene (reference sequence). CDR3 DNA sequence: TGTGCCAGTAGTATAATTGGCTCCTACAATGAGCAGTTCTTC. This codes for CASSIIGSYNEQFF.

Here the CDR3 reads CASSPGLAGVGTDTQYF. In nucleotides, the CDR3 is TGTGCCAGCTCACCGGGACTAGCGGGAGTCGGGACAGATACGCAGTATTTT. The chain is built from TRBV18 and TRBJ2-3; 14 nucleotides align to TRBD2. The germline gives CDR1 KGHSH, CDR2 LQKENI. Unmatched junction bases numbered 5, after V lost 3 bases and J lost 3 bases. This CDR3 is built from 17 residues.

This chain uses TRBV7-9 with TRBJ1-2; D gene uncertain. This CDR3 is 13 amino acids long. Germline assignment: CDR1 SEHNR and CDR2 FQNEAQ (reference sequence). Trimming stripped 1 base from V and 4 bases from J, with 7 bases between. CDR3 bases: TGTGCCAGCAGCTTAGACAGCTCCTATGGCTACACCTTC. Translation: CASSLDSSYGYTF. Looking up the rest from reference TRBV7-9 and TRBJ1-2 gives the full variable domain: DTGVSQNPRHKITKRGQNVTFRCDPISEHNRLYWYRQTLGQGPEFLTYFQNEAQLEKSRLLSDRFSAERPKGSFSTLEIQRTEQGDSAMYLCASSLDSSYGYTFGSGTRLTVV.

This chain uses TRBV2 with TRBJ1-1, with 12 bases fitting TRBD1. CDR3 length: 14 residues. V lost 9 bases, J lost 1 base, and 3 bases stayed unmatched. The germline V gene has CDR1 SNHLY and CDR2 FYNNEI. The CDR3 here is CASGTGGWNTEAFF. Written as DNA, the CDR3 is TGTGCCAGTGGGACAGGGGGCTGGAACACTGAAGCTTTCTTT.

V is TRBV2 and J is TRBJ2-4; D remains unclear. Trimming removed 2 bases at V and 0 bases at J, with 8 bases between. The CDR3 has 15 residues. Germline lookup yields CDR1 SNHLY and CDR2 FYNNEI. CDR3 loop: CASSENGLAKNIQYF. The CDR3 bases are TGTGCCAGCAGTGAAAACGGGCTAGCCAAAAACATTCAGTACTTC. Full variable domain (remainder filled in from reference TRBV2 and TRBJ2-4): EPEVTQTPSHQVTQMGQEVILRCVPISNHLYFYWYRQILGQKVEFLVSFYNNEISEKSEIFDDQFSVERPDGSNFTLKIRSTKLEDSAMYFCASSENGLAKNIQYFGAGTRLSVL.

The J gene is TRBJ1-1, the V gene TRBV9; 7 bases are a match to TRBD1. The CDR3 covers 14 residues. V was clipped by 0 bases and J by 7 bases; unmatched bases: 6. The germline CDR1 and CDR2 sequences are SGDLS and YYNGEE. CDR3 DNA: TGTGCCAGCAGCGTAGCTTGGCAGGGGGGTGAAGCTTTCTTT. Its protein product is CASSVAWQGGEAFF. Full variable domain (outside the CDR3, taken from reference TRBV9 and TRBJ1-1): DSGVTQTPKHLITATGQRVTLRCSPRSGDLSVYWYQQSLDQGLQFLIQYYNGEERAKGNILERFSAQQFPDLHSELNLSSLELGDSALYFCASSVAWQGGEAFFGQGTRLTVV.

The chain couples TRBV25-1 to TRBJ2-3; 11 bases are shared with TRBD2. The CDR3 is 15 amino acids. V was clipped by 3 bases and J by 6 bases; unmatched bases: 5. From germline, CDR1 is MGHDK and CDR2 SYGVNS. The DNA for the CDR3 is TGTGCCAGCAGTGATCTAGCGGGAGGTTGGGATACGCAGTATTTT. Translated: CASSDLAGGWDTQYF. Looking up the rest from reference TRBV25-1 and TRBJ2-3 gives the full variable domain: EADIYQTPRYLVIGTGKKITLECSQTMGHDKMYWYQQDPGMELHLIHYSYGVNSTEKGDLSSESTVSRIRTEHFPLTLESARPSHTSQYLCASSDLAGGWDTQYFGPGTRLTVL.

The J gene is TRBJ2-1, the V gene TRBV27; TRBD2 aligns across 9 bases. Unmatched junction bases numbered 6, after V lost 0 bases and J lost 6 bases. Germline V gene sequence: CDR1 MNHEY, CDR2 SMNVEV (reference sequence). This CDR3 has 16 amino acids. The CDR3 DNA reads as TGTGCCAGCAGTTTATCCAACGCGGGAGGGCCCAATGAGCAGTTCTTC. Its translation is CASSLSNAGGPNEQFF.

This rearrangement joins TRBV19 to TRBJ1-2; TRBD1 matches at 7 bases. The germline V gene has CDR1 LNHDA and CDR2 SQIVND (reference sequence). CDR3 length: 14 residues. The J segment lost 8 bases and the V segment lost 9 bases, leaving 15 bases of the junction unmatched. CDR3 protein: CASRDSGTLGGYTF. Written as DNA, the CDR3 is TGTGCCAGCCGGGACAGCGGGACCTTGGGAGGCTACACCTTC.

The V and J genes are TRBV5-4 and TRBJ2-7; tentative D call: TRBD1 (5 bases). Germline values: CDR1 SGHNT, CDR2 YYREEE (reference sequence). V shed 0 bases and J shed 2 bases, with 15 bases lying between them. This CDR3 is 16 amino acids long. The CDR3 coding sequence is TGTGCCAGCAGCTTGGGGGGCACCCACATACCCTACGAGCAGTACTTC. This gives the protein CASSLGGTHIPYEQYF.

This chain's CDR3 is CASSVLAGGTDTQYF. In nucleotides, the CDR3 is TGTGCCAGCAGTGTGCTAGCGGGAGGCACAGATACGCAGTATTTT. The V and J genes are TRBV6-4 and TRBJ2-3; 10 bases map to TRBD2. CDR1 is MRHNA and CDR2 is SNTAGT in the germline V gene. V lost 4 bases, J lost 1 base, and 2 bases stayed unmatched. The CDR3 loop spans 15 amino acids.

The rearrangement joins TRBV5-1 to TRBJ2-3, with no clear D. Germline V lookup: CDR1 SGHRS, CDR2 YFSETQ. This CDR3 has 15 residues. V dropped 5 bases and J dropped 0 bases, with 13 bases sitting between them. CDR3 sequence (DNA): TGCGCCAGCAGGGTGGGCCCCACTAGCACAGATACGCAGTATTTT. Protein product: CASRVGPTSTDTQYF.

V is TRBV6-5 and J is TRBJ1-4; TRBD1 matches at 7 bases. After removal of 4 bases from V and 7 bases from J, the junction contained 9 bases not matched to a gene. The CDR3 length is 15 residues. CDR1 and CDR2 from the germline V gene are MNHEY and SVGAGI. The CDR3 region is CASSFPDRVSEKLFF. Written as DNA, the CDR3 is TGTGCCAGCAGTTTTCCCGACAGGGTGAGTGAAAAACTGTTTTTT.

The gene calls are TRBV4-3 and TRBJ2-1, with D perhaps being TRBD1 or TRBD2 (5 bases each). The CDR3 length is 15 residues. CDR1 and CDR2 (germline): LGHNA, YSLEER. Trimming left V 0 bases short and J 13 bases short, with 19 bases between. The DNA of the CDR3 is TGCGCCAGCAGCCAAGATGTATCTCAGAACCGGGGCCAGTTCTTC. Translated: CASSQDVSQNRGQFF.

The rearrangement uses TRBV28 and TRBJ2-3, with D perhaps given as TRBD1 or TRBD2 (5 bases each). The CDR3 contains 15 residues. In germline, CDR1 is MDHEN, CDR2 SYDVKM. Deletions cut 4 bases from V and 0 bases from J, with 11 bases between. The CDR3 sequence is CASSSRDPSTDTQYF. As DNA, the CDR3 is TGTGCCAGCAGTTCCAGGGACCCTAGCACAGATACGCAGTATTTT. Together with reference TRBV28 and TRBJ2-3, the CDR3 gives the full variable domain: DVKVTQSSRYLVKRTGEKVFLECVQDMDHENMFWYRQDPGLGLRLIYFSYDVKMKEKGDIPEGYSVSREKKERFSLILESASTNQTSMYLCASSSRDPSTDTQYFGPGTRLTVL.

This clone was seen just once. This chain joins TRBV5-4 and TRBJ2-1; 10 bases are a match to TRBD1. Germline CDR1 reads SGHNT; CDR2 reads YYREEE (reference sequence). The trim removed 2 bases at V and 4 bases at J, leaving 3 bases unmatched. CDR3 length: 15 residues. The CDR3 nucleotides are TGTGCCAGCAGCTTAGACAGGGGGCTTTACAATGAGCAGTTCTTC. It translates to CASSLDRGLYNEQFF.

This chain links TRBV28 with TRBJ1-1; D is possibly TRBD1 (5 bases). The CDR3 contains 15 residues. Germline V gene data show CDR1 as MDHEN and CDR2 as SYDVKM. Trimming took off 0 bases at V and 0 bases at J, with 8 bases between the two ends. This CDR3 is CASSLWGPMNTEAFF. Here the CDR3 DNA reads TGTGCCAGCAGTTTATGGGGGCCCATGAACACTGAAGCTTTCTTT.

CDR3 bases: TGCGCCAGCAGCTTGGACTCTGGGGCCAACGTCCTGACTTTC. This codes for CASSLDSGANVLTF. This chain connects TRBV5-1 to TRBJ2-6; D is uncertain. CDR1 SGHRS and CDR2 YFSETQ come from the germline V gene. The CDR3 extends over 14 amino acids. Trimming took 0 bases from V and 0 from J, leaving 1 base between them.

The chain joins TRBV5-4 to TRBJ2-7; no clear D gene. Per the germline V gene, CDR1 is SGHNT and CDR2 is YYREEE (reference sequence). V was clipped by 4 bases and J by 0 bases, with 11 bases between them. The CDR3 spans 14 residues. Here the CDR3 reads CASSMDPRSYEQYF. CDR3 sequence (DNA): TGTGCCAGCAGCATGGACCCTCGCTCCTACGAGCAGTACTTC.